This TCR beta chain was identified in a study of shared clonotypes between healthy human individuals. Study summary: A donor's plate count was three for CD4 naive and three for CD4 memory; CD8 naive had two and CD8 memory one.

As regards this clone: The target antigen is unknown.

Points from the study as a whole: In a handful of donors, about 5% of naive CD4 clonotypes appeared in common. Exclusively blood specimens were collected; tissue repertoires likely differ. The genetic and exposure-history diversity represented was limited by few donors.

V dropped 2 bases and J dropped 3 bases, with 10 bases sitting between them. Germline CDR1 and CDR2: MNHNY and SVGAGI (reference sequence). The CDR3 runs 14 residues. Here immunoSEQ multiplex PCR was the method, and the copy in TCRdb shows in-frame clones only, minus some. The sample has roughly 2 million clones, about 95% seen once. Selected positively for CCR7 and CD45RO-negative, naive CD8 cells excluded terminally differentiated effector memory CD45RA+ cells. The material sequenced was naive CD8+ T cells sorted from blood. This clonotype originated in a man aged 18-30 years in good health. V usage is TRBV6-6 and J usage is TRBJ1-2; D may be TRBD1 (5 bases). The CDR3 here is CASSYGRGDYGYTF. For the CDR3, the DNA is TGTGCCAGCAGTTACGGGCGGGGGGACTATGGCTACACCTTC.